The clone carrying this T cell receptor (beta chain) was seen only a few times. The sample has other DNA sequences that encode this CDR3 too. The sample is drawn from a study of shared clonotypes between healthy human individuals. When replicate PCRs were run on sorted subsets, they used about 220 ng DNA, some 33,000 T cell genomes. Libraries were prepared by immunoSEQ multiplex PCR; TCRdb keeps only in-frame clonotypes and omits some of them. This table has about 2.2 million clones, around 93% appearing once. Naive CD8 cells were CD45RO-negative, positively selected for CCR7, excluding terminally differentiated effector memory CD45RA+ cells. The CDR3 length is 13 residues. Trimming stripped 1 base from V and 4 bases from J, with 7 bases between. Germline V CDR1 and CDR2: SGHAT, FQNNGV.

This chain links TRBV11-2 with TRBJ1-2, with unresolved D. Sequencing used naive CD8+ T cells from PBMCs. This clonotype originated in a young man in good health. Some clones in this sample may be carry-over from other donors' samples. The CDR3 DNA is TGTGCCAGCAGCTTAGGGACGGCCTATGGCTACACCTTC. It encodes CASSLGTAYGYTF.